Each of the 28 T cell receptor beta chains below was sequenced from the same sample in a study of cytomegalovirus exposure and HLA in healthy donors. The PCR contained 60 Vbeta and 13 Jbeta primers. The table came from immunoSEQ multiplex PCR; TCRdb's copy has only in-frame clones and leaves some out. The specimen's table records around 70,000 clones. Sequencing input: PBMCs. The receptors originated from a woman aged 40 to 49 in good health and CMV-seropositive.

The chain uses TRBV6-4 and TRBJ2-2; tentatively, D is TRBD2 (5 bases). CDR3 size: 14 residues. The germline V gene encodes CDR1 MRHNA and CDR2 SNTAGT. V was cut by 7 bases and J by 3 bases, with 12 bases left in between. The DNA of the CDR3 is TGTGCCAGCAAAGACCGGGGATACACCGGGGAGCTGTTTTTT. Its protein is CASKDRGYTGELFF.

The CDR3 bases are TGTGCCAGCAGTTTGACTAGCGGGAGCATATACGAGCAGTACTTC. Translation gives CASSLTSGSIYEQYF. The rearrangement joins TRBV27 to TRBJ2-5; 12 positions match TRBD2. The DNA end favors TRBJ2-7, so the J call may be wrong. The CDR3 spans 15 residues. Germline CDR1 MNHEY, CDR2 SMNVEV (reference sequence).

This chain joins TRBV19 and TRBJ2-2; 7 positions agree with TRBD1. The V gene's germline CDR1 is LNHDA and CDR2 SQIVND (reference sequence). After removal of 4 bases from V and 7 bases from J, the junction contained 3 bases not matched to a gene. This CDR3 comprises 13 residues. CDR3 DNA: TGTGCCAGTAGTACAGGGGGTCTCGGGGAGCTGTTTTTT. It yields the protein CASSTGGLGELFF.

The chain carries TRBV7-2 and TRBJ2-5; D is unclear. The CDR3 loop spans 13 amino acids. Germline assignment: CDR1 SGHTA and CDR2 FQGNSA. The V end was cut by 3 bases, the J end by 3 bases, with 8 bases between. The CDR3 coding sequence is TGTGCCAGCAGCTTCGCAGGCGAAGAGACCCAGTACTTC. This gives the protein CASSFAGEETQYF.

The chain has TRBV4-2 and TRBJ2-6, with D maybe TRBD1 (6 bases). Trimming left V 0 bases short and J 0 bases short, with 6 bases between. The CDR3 loop spans 16 amino acids. CDR1 LGHNA and CDR2 YNFKEQ come from the germline V gene. The CDR3 sequence is CASSQEGHSGANVLTF. In DNA, the CDR3 is TGTGCCAGCAGCCAAGAGGGACACTCTGGGGCCAACGTCCTGACTTTC.

Points on this clone: This sample includes further DNA sequences coding for the same CDR3. The rearrangement joins TRBV2 to TRBJ2-1, with D possibly TRBD1 on 6 matching bases. V was clipped by 6 bases and J by 8 bases, with 20 bases between them. The CDR3 extends over 15 amino acids. In germline, CDR1 is SNHLY, CDR2 FYNNEI. CDR3 coding DNA: TGTGCCAGCAGAGACTCACAGGGACGGATAGATGAGCAGTTCTTC. Translating gives CASRDSQGRIDEQFF.

The V call is TRBV19, the J call TRBJ2-2; D ambiguous. V was shortened by 5 bases and J by 6 bases, with 4 bases between the two germline ends. The CDR3 is made up of 11 amino acids. From germline, CDR1 is LNHDA and CDR2 SQIVND (reference sequence). CDR3 coding DNA: TGTGCCAGTAGTCTATCCGGGGAGCTGTTTTTT. It is translated as CASSLSGELFF.

The chain joins TRBV27 to TRBJ1-6; D remains unclear. This CDR3 is 15 amino acids long. V dropped 7 bases and J dropped 6 bases, with 16 bases sitting between them. The germline CDR1 and CDR2 sequences are MNHEY and SMNVEV (reference sequence). DNA for the CDR3: TGTGCCAGCATAAAAAACAGCGGTACTAATTCACCCCTCCACTTT. Translated, it gives CASIKNSGTNSPLHF.

The chain employs TRBV7-9 and TRBJ1-5, with D tentatively TRBD1 (5 bases). CDR3 length equals 17 residues. Germline loops: CDR1 SEHNR, CDR2 FQNEAQ (reference sequence). V shed 5 bases and J shed 5 bases, with 22 bases lying between them. The CDR3 DNA is TGTGCCAGCAGCCCAGGGTTAGGTCTTGCGCTCGATCAGCCCCAGCATTTT. Residues: CASSPGLGLALDQPQHF.

The chain carries TRBV19 and TRBJ1-3; D not certain. The CDR3 totals 12 residues. Germline values: CDR1 LNHDA, CDR2 SQIVND (reference sequence). Trimming pared 6 bases from V and 2 bases from J, leaving 5 bases between. The CDR3 DNA follows: TGTGCCAGTAGCAGTGCTGGAAACACCATATATTTT. Translating it yields CASSSAGNTIYF.

The genes are TRBV7-2 and TRBJ2-3; possibly TRBD2 for D (6 bases). Trimming removed 5 bases at V and 2 bases at J, with 17 bases between. Germline V gives CDR1 SGHTA, CDR2 FQGNSA. The CDR3 consists of 16 residues. CDR3: CASSGPRGTLTDTQYF. CDR3 nucleotide sequence: TGTGCCAGCAGCGGGCCTCGGGGGACCCTCACAGATACGCAGTATTTT.

V usage is TRBV25-1 and J usage is TRBJ1-5, with TRBD1 matching 8 bases. Germline values: CDR1 MGHDK, CDR2 SYGVNS. The CDR3 spans 14 residues. V shed 8 bases, J shed 2 bases, and the junction held 5 bases outside the gene matches. DNA for the CDR3: TGTGCCAGCTCCAGGGGGCCGTGCAATCAGCCCCAGCATTTT. Its protein product is CASSRGPCNQPQHF.

The V call is TRBV27, the J call TRBJ1-1; D is undetermined. The V gene's germline CDR1 is MNHEY and CDR2 SMNVEV (reference sequence). The V end was cut by 5 bases, the J end by 5 bases, with 12 bases between. The CDR3 consists of 13 residues. CDR3 DNA sequence: TGTGCCAGCAGTGTAGCAAGCTGGACTGAAGCTTTCTTT. Encoded protein: CASSVASWTEAFF.

The CDR3 protein is CASSSPTNLGNTIYF. The CDR3 nucleotides are TGTGCCAGCAGTTCACCGACAAACCTAGGAAACACCATATATTTT. The V and J genes are TRBV6-5 and TRBJ1-3; D call uncertain. The CDR3 spans 15 residues. V was shortened by 4 bases and J by 4 bases, with 14 bases between the two germline ends. Germline V gene data show CDR1 as MNHEY and CDR2 as SVGAGI.

For this clone: Compared with germline, one end of the junction differs, possibly owing to a read error. Additional DNA sequences in this sample encode the identical CDR3. The rearrangement uses TRBV11-2 and TRBJ2-3, with D possibly being TRBD1 (5 bases). Germline V gene sequence: CDR1 SGHAT, CDR2 FQNNGV. The CDR3 contains 15 residues. The CDR3 protein is CASSFDGQHTDTQYF. The CDR3 nucleotides read TGTGCCAGCAGCTTCGACGGACAACACACAGATACGCAGTACTTT.

This chain links TRBV9 with TRBJ2-2; D is uncertain. The V end was cut by 3 bases, the J end by 1 base, with 4 bases between. CDR3 size: 13 residues. In germline, CDR1 is SGDLS, CDR2 YYNGEE. The CDR3 nucleotides are TGTGCCAGCAGCGCGGGGAACACCGGGGAGCTGTTTTTT. Its translation is CASSAGNTGELFF.

The rearrangement uses TRBV7-9 and TRBJ2-3; D uncertain. Germline V CDR1 and CDR2: SEHNR, FQNEAQ (reference sequence). V was cut by 2 bases and J by 4 bases, with 10 bases left in between. The CDR3 loop spans 14 amino acids. CDR3: CASSLTSSADTQYF. The CDR3, as DNA: TGTGCCAGCAGCTTAACGAGTTCCGCAGATACGCAGTATTTT.

The chain links TRBV10-3 to TRBJ2-7; TRBD2 is a possible D gene (6 bases). This CDR3 region has 13 residues. V was pared by 8 bases and J by 0 bases, with 11 bases between. The germline V gene encodes CDR1 ENHRY and CDR2 SYGVKD. The CDR3 is CAIGGPSSYEQYF. The CDR3 DNA sequence: TGTGCCATCGGAGGGCCCAGCTCCTACGAGCAGTACTTC.

The rearrangement joins TRBV28 to TRBJ1-1, with D perhaps matching TRBD1 (5 bases). CDR1 and CDR2 from the germline V gene are MDHEN and SYDVKM. The CDR3 extends over 15 amino acids. V dropped 5 bases and J dropped 4 bases, with 17 bases sitting between them. The CDR3 region is CASSKTIGGGTEAFF. The CDR3 coding sequence is TGTGCCAGCAGTAAAACGATCGGGGGGGGCACTGAAGCTTTCTTT. Full variable domain (missing parts from reference TRBV28 and TRBJ1-1): DVKVTQSSRYLVKRTGEKVFLECVQDMDHENMFWYRQDPGLGLRLIYFSYDVKMKEKGDIPEGYSVSREKKERFSLILESASTNQTSMYLCASSKTIGGGTEAFFGQGTRLTVV.

This chain connects TRBV7-3 to TRBJ2-3, with 8 bases fitting TRBD1. This CDR3 contains 14 residues. J was trimmed by 1 base and V by 4 bases; bases with no gene match: 1. The germline gives CDR1 SGHTA, CDR2 FQGTGA. In DNA, the CDR3 is TGTGCCAGCAGCTCGGGACAGGGCACAGATACGCAGTATTTT. Translated: CASSSGQGTDTQYF.

V gene TRBV5-1 combines with J gene TRBJ2-5, with a possible D match to TRBD2 (6 bases). The CDR3 has 12 amino acids. Between the trimmed V and J ends, which lost 5 bases and 5 bases, there was a span of 10 bases. Per the germline V gene, CDR1 is SGHRS and CDR2 is YFSETQ. Here the CDR3 DNA reads TGCGCCAGCAGTTGGACTAAGGAGACCCAGTACTTC. Its translation is CASSWTKETQYF. The entire variable domain, with the rest obtained from reference TRBV5-1 and TRBJ2-5, is as follows: KAGVTQTPRYLIKTRGQQVTLSCSPISGHRSVSWYQQTPGQGLQFLFEYFSETQRNKGNFPGRFSGRQFSNSRSEMNVSTLELGDSALYLCASSWTKETQYFGPGTRLLVL.

The CDR3 DNA sequence: TGTGCCTCCCTGATCAGGTCTGGAAACACCATATATTTT. The encoded protein is CASLIRSGNTIYF. The gene calls are TRBV13 and TRBJ1-3; D ambiguous. The V gene's germline CDR1 is PRHDT and CDR2 FYEKMQ (reference sequence). Between the trimmed V and J ends, which lost 11 bases and 1 base, there was a span of 12 bases. The CDR3 has 13 amino acids.

The V and J genes are TRBV7-3 and TRBJ2-1; 8 bases are shared with TRBD2. Germline trimming cut 5 bases from V and 8 bases from J; bases unmatched to any gene: 11. In germline, CDR1 is SGHTA, CDR2 FQGTGA. The CDR3 consists of 15 residues. CDR3: CASSPSGWREDEQFF. In nucleotides, the CDR3 is TGTGCCAGCAGCCCCTCCGGGTGGCGGGAGGATGAGCAGTTCTTC.

On this clone: At the DNA level, this CDR3 is encoded by other sequences in the same sample as well. The chain recombines TRBV11-2 with TRBJ2-2, with a possible D match to TRBD1 (5 bases). From germline, CDR1 is SGHAT and CDR2 FQNNGV. Trimming shortened V by 2 bases and J by 6 bases, and 7 bases separated the two germline ends. This CDR3 contains 13 residues. The CDR3 protein is CASSLQGAGELFF. The CDR3 nucleotides read TGTGCCAGCAGCTTACAGGGCGCCGGGGAGCTGTTTTTT.

The rearrangement joins TRBV10-1 to TRBJ2-7, with 12 nucleotides matching TRBD2. Trimming at V came to 8 bases and at J to 0 bases, leaving 5 bases not matched to a gene. Germline V gene data show CDR1 as WNHNN and CDR2 as SYGVQD (reference sequence). The CDR3 is made up of 15 amino acids. CDR3 bases: TGCGCCAGCCTTTCTAGCGGGAGGGCCTCCTACGAGCAGTACTTC. As protein: CASLSSGRASYEQYF.

The chain uses TRBV7-2 and TRBJ1-2; maybe TRBD1 (5 bases). The germline CDR1 and CDR2 sequences are SGHTA and FQGNSA. The V end lost 1 base, the J end lost 6 bases, and 12 bases lay between the germline ends. The CDR3 is 14 amino acids. In nucleotides, the CDR3 is TGTGCCAGCAGCTTAGTTATGGGCAGGGATGGCTACACCTTC. Amino acid sequence: CASSLVMGRDGYTF.

The chain employs TRBV6-4 and TRBJ1-2; TRBD1 agrees at 7 bases. The CDR3 totals 13 residues. Per germline, CDR1 MRHNA and CDR2 SNTAGT. The trim removed 6 bases at V and 8 bases at J, leaving 9 bases unmatched. This chain's CDR3 is CASSQTGKSGYTF. CDR3 bases: TGTGCCAGCAGCCAGACAGGGAAATCGGGCTACACCTTC.

This chain links TRBV28 with TRBJ2-7; tentative D call: TRBD1 (6 bases). Trimming cost V 5 bases and J 2 bases, with 16 bases left between them. The CDR3 is 15 residues long. Germline V gene sequence: CDR1 MDHEN, CDR2 SYDVKM. As DNA, the CDR3 is TGTGCCAGCAGTCCAAGCAGGGGCTTAGCCTACGAGCAGTACTTC. Encoded protein: CASSPSRGLAYEQYF.